This section outlines one T cell receptor (beta chain) sequence together with its context. The antigen is not known. This record comes from a study of shared clonotypes between healthy human individuals. Study results and limitations: Measured sharing among donors was expected to vary with sequencing depth. The study sampled only blood, and tissue repertoires likely differ. When naive CD4 clonotypes were compared across a handful of donors, roughly 4.9% were shared.

Profiling relied on immunoSEQ multiplex PCR, and the TCRdb table lists in-frame clones only, not all of them. The sample includes 550,000 to 650,000 clones, about 95% of them seen just once. It was CD45RO-negative cells, positively selected for CCR7, that made up naive CD8 cells, with terminally differentiated effector memory CD45RA+ cells excluded. Donors were healthy HIV-negative adults without recent acute infections or vaccinations. The receptor comes from a woman in her twenties or thirties in good health. Sequences were obtained from naive CD8+ T cells sorted from blood.

The CDR3 DNA reads TGCGCCAGCAGCTTGATTTTCGGAGGAGGGGGCGAGGGCTACACCTTC. This encodes CASSLIFGGGGEGYTF. The chain combines TRBV5-1 with TRBJ1-2; 7 nucleotides line up with TRBD1. V lost 1 base and J lost 8; bases outside the gene matches: 14. Germline V gene lookup returns CDR1 SGHRS and CDR2 YFSETQ. The CDR3 covers 16 residues.